These 32 T cell receptor beta chains share one sample of origin, sequenced in a study of blood T cells in healthy people across ages. Primed by a sample-barcoded 5' primer and a J-beta primer mix, a second PCR proceeded for roughly 7 to 12 cycles. TCRdb ran MiXCR on the 5' RACE reads and lists one entry per CDR3 protein. The repertoire holds some 900,000 distinct CDR3 sequences, with around 49% as singletons. Sequences were obtained from blood. These receptors were collected from a man younger than 45 in good health.

CDR3 sequence: CASSGLSGSGVETQYF. The CDR3 DNA reads TGTGCCAGCAGTGGGCTTAGCGGGTCGGGTGTGGAGACCCAGTACTTC. The chain couples TRBV12-3 or TRBV12-4 to TRBJ2-5; 7 bases agree with TRBD2. CDR3 length: 16 residues. The V segment lost 5 bases and the J segment 5 bases; nucleotides outside the gene matches: 14.

The chain has TRBV9 and TRBJ1-2, with 9 bases identical to TRBD1. The trim removed 7 bases at V and 8 bases at J, leaving 9 bases unmatched. Germline CDR1 SGDLS, CDR2 YYNGEE. The CDR3 sequence is 13 residues long. The chain's CDR3 is CASRRDREKGYTF. As DNA, the CDR3 is TGTGCCAGCCGCCGGGACAGGGAAAAGGGCTACACCTTC.

This clonotype was seen a handful of times. The CDR3 loop is CASSLPPHTQYF. CDR3 sequence (DNA): TGTGCCAGCAGTTTACCCCCGCATACGCAGTATTTT. V gene TRBV27 combines with J gene TRBJ2-3; D unclear. V lost 2 bases and J lost 7, with 7 bases in between. This CDR3 has 12 residues. Germline CDR1 is MNHEY and CDR2 is SMNVEV (reference sequence).

The chain is built from TRBV14 and TRBJ2-4, with D maybe TRBD1 (6 bases). With 2 bases removed from V and 0 bases from J, the gap between germline ends came to 17 bases. The CDR3 is 18 residues long. Germline V gives CDR1 SGHDN, CDR2 FVKESK. The CDR3 region is CASSQPRQGSLAKNIQYF. The DNA for the CDR3 is TGTGCCAGCAGCCAACCGAGGCAGGGGTCCCTAGCCAAAAACATTCAGTACTTC.

This clonotype showed up many times. The chain recombines TRBV20-1 with TRBJ1-2; perhaps TRBD1 as D (6 bases). The V end was cut by 6 bases, the J end by 4 bases, with 15 bases between. Germline lookup yields CDR1 DFQATT and CDR2 SNEGSKA (reference sequence). There are 13 residues in the CDR3. CDR3 sequence: CSATEPGAYGYTF. The CDR3 DNA is TGCAGTGCCACAGAGCCAGGGGCCTATGGCTACACCTTC.

The V gene is TRBV28, the J gene TRBJ2-1, with 8 bases aligning to TRBD1. V lost 6 bases, J lost 6 bases, and 16 bases stayed unmatched. Germline V CDR1 and CDR2: MDHEN, SYDVKM. The CDR3 is made up of 17 amino acids. CDR3 in DNA: TGTGCCAGCAGCCCGGACAGGGCCAAGAGGGTCAGCAATGAGCAGTTCTTC. It encodes CASSPDRAKRVSNEQFF.

The CDR3 region is CSARPGSPSYNEQFF. Here the CDR3 DNA reads TGCAGTGCTAGACCTGGTTCTCCCTCCTACAATGAGCAGTTCTTC. The chain combines TRBV20-1 with TRBJ2-1; no clear D gene. The CDR3 extends over 15 amino acids. Germline CDR1 is DFQATT and CDR2 is SNEGSKA (reference sequence). Between the trimmed V and J ends, which lost 2 bases and 0 bases, there was a span of 11 bases.

The chain links TRBV20-1 to TRBJ2-5, with D possibly matching TRBD1 (6 bases). Germline V gene lookup returns CDR1 DFQATT and CDR2 SNEGSKA (reference sequence). The CDR3 loop spans 12 amino acids. V gave up 3 bases and J gave up 7 bases, with 12 bases separating them. The DNA of the CDR3 is TGCAGTGCTAGTGGTAGGGGGTGGACCCAGTACTTC. Protein: CSASGRGWTQYF.

This chain uses TRBV28 with TRBJ2-3, with a weak D call TRBD1 (6 bases). Germline V gene data show CDR1 as MDHEN and CDR2 as SYDVKM. This CDR3 has 17 amino acids. Trimming pared 8 bases from V and 2 bases from J, leaving 23 bases between. The CDR3 bases are TGTGCCAGCCACAGGGTGGGCCTTCGAAAAGCCACAGATACGCAGTATTTT. Its protein is CASHRVGLRKATDTQYF. Full variable domain (remainder filled in from reference TRBV28 and TRBJ2-3): DVKVTQSSRYLVKRTGEKVFLECVQDMDHENMFWYRQDPGLGLRLIYFSYDVKMKEKGDIPEGYSVSREKKERFSLILESASTNQTSMYLCASHRVGLRKATDTQYFGPGTRLTVL.

This sequence joins TRBV11-2 and TRBJ2-1; TRBD2 is a possible D gene (7 bases). The ends were cut back, 8 bases at V and 8 bases at J, with 19 bases in the middle. Germline V CDR1 and CDR2: SGHAT, FQNNGV. This CDR3 spans 14 amino acids. The CDR3 spells CASPVRGGSDEQFF. CDR3 sequence (DNA): TGTGCCAGCCCCGTTAGGGGGGGTTCGGATGAGCAGTTCTTC.

In its sample, this clonotype was seen a few times. This sequence joins TRBV6-1 and TRBJ1-5; 9 nucleotides line up with TRBD1. Per germline, CDR1 MNHNS and CDR2 SASEGT. The junction had 7 bases not matched to a gene; V was cut back by 11 bases and J by 5 bases. This CDR3 has 13 residues. CDR3 in DNA: TGTGCCGGAAAAACAGGGGGCGATCAGCCCCAGCATTTT. Protein: CAGKTGGDQPQHF.

The chain carries TRBV4-1 and TRBJ2-7; weak D call: TRBD1 (6 bases). The CDR3 is 14 amino acids. V gave up 2 bases and J gave up 3 bases, with 11 bases separating them. In germline, CDR1 is MGHRA, CDR2 YSYEKL. In DNA, the CDR3 is TGCGCCAGCAGCCAACCCGAGGACAGCTACGAGCAGTACTTC. Translating gives CASSQPEDSYEQYF.

The chain recombines TRBV6-1 with TRBJ2-1; a weak D match, TRBD1 (7 bases). V dropped 4 bases and J dropped 2 bases, with 12 bases sitting between them. Germline V gene data show CDR1 as MNHNS and CDR2 as SASEGT. CDR3 length equals 15 residues. The CDR3 DNA is TGTGCCAGCAGTGGGCAGGGGGGTCCCTACAATGAGCAGTTCTTC. This sequence encodes CASSGQGGPYNEQFF.

This clonotype was recorded a few times. V usage is TRBV4-3 and J usage is TRBJ1-2; D not certain. V lost 3 bases, J lost 4 bases, and 15 bases lay in between. CDR1 and CDR2 (germline): LGHNA, YSLEER. The CDR3 has 15 amino acids. Here the CDR3 reads CASSQNRDSLYGYTF. Here the CDR3 DNA reads TGCGCCAGCAGCCAGAACCGGGATTCCCTCTATGGCTACACCTTC.

This chain uses TRBV30 with TRBJ2-1; TRBD1 or TRBD2 may be the D gene (5 bases each). Near its end, the DNA agrees better with TRBJ2-7, so the J call may be wrong. CDR3 length: 11 residues. The V gene's germline CDR1 is GTSNPN and CDR2 SVGIG (reference sequence). The CDR3, as DNA: TGTGCCTGGACTAGCAGGGACGAGCAGTACTTC. This gives the protein CAWTSRDEQYF.

V and J are TRBV13 and TRBJ2-2, with a weak D call TRBD1 (6 bases). From germline, CDR1 is PRHDT and CDR2 FYEKMQ (reference sequence). The CDR3 consists of 16 residues. V lost 5 bases, J lost 0 bases, and 13 bases lay in between. CDR3 bases: TGTGCCAGCAGCCCACAGGGCCGATCGAACACCGGGGAGCTGTTTTTT. It encodes CASSPQGRSNTGELFF.

V usage is TRBV6-2 or TRBV6-3 and J usage is TRBJ2-4; D unresolved. The germline V gene encodes CDR1 MNHEY and CDR2 SVGEGT. The CDR3 has 13 residues. Trimming took 4 bases from V and 3 from J, leaving 7 bases between them. The CDR3 DNA follows: TGTGCCAGCAGTTTTCTCGTCAAAAACATTCAGTACTTC. Protein: CASSFLVKNIQYF.

The chain combines TRBV5-1 with TRBJ1-2, with 8 bases identical to TRBD1. The CDR3 length is 17 residues. Germline V lookup: CDR1 SGHRS, CDR2 YFSETQ. The V gene end was trimmed by 0 bases and the J gene end by 2 bases; junction bases not matched to a gene: 9. CDR3 region: CASSLAAGGGMNYGYTF. The CDR3 nucleotides are TGCGCCAGCAGCTTGGCCGCAGGGGGCGGAATGAACTATGGCTACACCTTC.

V usage is TRBV7-2 and J usage is TRBJ2-7; perhaps D is TRBD1 or TRBD2 (5 bases each). The CDR3 sequence is 16 residues long. Per germline, CDR1 SGHTA and CDR2 FQGNSA. The germline V and J ends were trimmed by 4 bases and 0 bases, with 16 bases remaining between them. In nucleotides, the CDR3 is TGTGCCAGCAGCTGGACGGCGGCAGGGAGCTCCTACGAGCAGTACTTC. Its protein product is CASSWTAAGSSYEQYF.

The CDR3 sequence is CASSLEGGSAEQYF. DNA of the CDR3: TGTGCCAGCAGCTTAGAGGGGGGATCGGCCGAGCAGTACTTC. The chain has TRBV7-9 and TRBJ2-7; either TRBD1 or TRBD2 may supply D (6 bases each). V was clipped by 1 base and J by 6 bases, with 13 bases between them. The CDR3 covers 14 residues. Germline V gene data show CDR1 as SEHNR and CDR2 as FQNEAQ (reference sequence).

The V call is TRBV7-2, the J call TRBJ1-1, with a weak D call TRBD1 (5 bases). Deletions cut 5 bases from V and 3 bases from J, with 13 bases between. Germline values: CDR1 SGHTA, CDR2 FQGNSA. The length of the CDR3 is 14 residues. In DNA form, the CDR3 reads TGTGCCAGCAGCCGCAGGTCGGGGGACACTGAAGCTTTCTTT. Its translation is CASSRRSGDTEAFF.

This clonotype was recorded a few times. The rearrangement links TRBV20-1 to TRBJ1-4; TRBD1 might be the D (5 bases). Per germline, CDR1 DFQATT and CDR2 SNEGSKA (reference sequence). CDR3 length: 14 amino acids. V lost 2 bases and J 5 bases, leaving 12 bases between the germline ends. CDR3 region: CSARKAGLNEKLFF. The CDR3 DNA sequence: TGCAGTGCTAGAAAGGCAGGGTTAAATGAAAAACTGTTTTTT.

The J gene is TRBJ2-4, the V gene TRBV15, with D possibly being TRBD2 (6 bases). V gave up 0 bases and J gave up 8 bases, with 11 bases separating them. There are 14 residues in the CDR3. In germline, CDR1 is LNHNV, CDR2 YYDKDF (reference sequence). CDR3 in DNA: TGTGCCACCAGCAGAGATTCGGGGGATGACATTCAGTACTTC. It encodes CATSRDSGDDIQYF.

This clonotype was observed a few times. The rearrangement uses TRBV20-1 and TRBJ2-7, with D perhaps matching TRBD1 (6 bases). V shed 4 bases and J shed 3 bases, with 16 bases lying between them. Germline values: CDR1 DFQATT, CDR2 SNEGSKA (reference sequence). The CDR3 covers 14 residues. CDR3 amino acids: CSATGTRVLYEQYF. DNA for the CDR3: TGCAGTGCTACCGGGACAAGAGTCCTCTACGAGCAGTACTTC.

The chain recombines TRBV14 with TRBJ1-1, with no clear D. The CDR3 spans 13 residues. V was clipped by 4 bases and J by 4 bases, with 10 bases between them. Germline V lookup: CDR1 SGHDN, CDR2 FVKESK. CDR3 residues: CASSRVGGTEAFF. The DNA for the CDR3 is TGTGCCAGCAGCCGGGTTGGAGGCACTGAAGCTTTCTTT.

CDR3 loop: CASSPEAGTGQFF. The CDR3, as DNA: TGTGCCAGCAGCCCCGAGGCCGGGACGGGGCAGTTCTTC. The chain links TRBV6-5 to TRBJ2-1; either TRBD1 or TRBD2 may supply D (5 bases each). Germline V gives CDR1 MNHEY, CDR2 SVGAGI. V shed 6 bases and J shed 12 bases, with 18 bases lying between them. The CDR3 runs 13 residues.

V is TRBV29-1 and J is TRBJ1-5; TRBD1 matches at 7 bases. The J segment lost 2 bases and the V segment lost 4 bases, leaving 14 bases of the junction unmatched. The CDR3 runs 17 residues. CDR1 is SQVTM, CDR2 ANQGSEA, per germline. CDR3 nucleotides: TGCAGCGTTGGGGGGAGAGGGGGCATGATTGGCAATCAGCCCCAGCATTTT. The encoded protein is CSVGGRGGMIGNQPQHF.

The rearrangement links TRBV11-2 to TRBJ2-7; the match to TRBD2 covers 8 bases. Germline lookup yields CDR1 SGHAT and CDR2 FQNNGV. Trimming cost V 2 bases and J 2 bases; bases outside gene matches: 5. CDR3 size: 15 residues. CDR3 residues: CASSLSAGGPYEQYF. CDR3 sequence (DNA): TGTGCCAGCAGCTTATCCGCGGGGGGACCCTACGAGCAGTACTTC.

This clonotype was counted between two and nine times. The chain combines TRBV29-1 with TRBJ2-3; possibly TRBD1 for D (6 bases). Germline V gene sequence: CDR1 SQVTM, CDR2 ANQGSEA. The CDR3 covers 14 residues. The germline V and J ends were trimmed by 5 bases and 9 bases, with 21 bases remaining between them. CDR3 sequence (DNA): TGCAGCGTTAGACGAGAACAGGGAGCCGGGACGCAGTATTTT. Its translation is CSVRREQGAGTQYF.

This clonotype occurred a few times. The rearrangement joins TRBV4-3 to TRBJ1-4; D is ambiguous. V was cut by 0 bases and J by 2 bases, with 19 bases left in between. The CDR3 runs 19 residues. Germline CDR1 reads LGHNA; CDR2 reads YSLEER. CDR3 protein: CASSQDRLAREQTNEKLFF. In DNA form, the CDR3 reads TGCGCCAGCAGCCAAGATCGGCTCGCGCGGGAGCAGACTAATGAAAAACTGTTTTTT.

The rearrangement links TRBV4-2 to TRBJ2-5, with D unclear. The ends were cut back, 6 bases at V and 2 bases at J, with 10 bases in the middle. CDR3 length equals 13 residues. Germline V gives CDR1 LGHNA, CDR2 YNFKEQ. The CDR3 DNA follows: TGTGCCAGCAGGGCCGCTGAACAAGAGACCCAGTACTTC. Protein: CASRAAEQETQYF.

As for this clonotype: A read error may produce the germline difference seen at one junction end. The chain joins TRBV15 to TRBJ2-3; TRBD2 agrees at 15 bases. The CDR3 has 17 amino acids. CDR1 and CDR2 from the germline V gene are LNHNV and YYDKDF (reference sequence). CDR3 loop: CAASRGLAGGSTDTQYF. CDR3 in DNA: TGTGCCGCCAGCAGAGGACTAGCGGGGGGGAGCACAGATACGCAGTATTTT.